Detailed here is one T cell receptor beta chain. What this receptor recognizes is not known. Per-base quality was not reported, and no clone a single base away is much larger than it. The data were obtained in a study of blood T cell repertoires in COVID-19 (dated by TCRdb to the early 2020s). Concerning the study at large: Collaborator samples came from the United States, Italy and Spain and covered acute and convalescent phases of COVID-19. The prospective study material was composed of cDNA or gDNA derived from T cells, B-cell-depleted T cells, or PBMCs. Deeply sampled blood TCRbeta repertoires from subjects exposed to, actively infected with, or recovered from COVID-19 were included in the dataset. The repertoires were released in a freely available public database meant as a resource for research on the immune response to SARS-CoV-2. Samples were obtained from the ongoing ImmuneRACE study (first 160 participants) and from over a thousand subjects provided by 6 global collaborators. Sample metadata almost always included a de-identified subject ID, COVID-19 status, age in years and sex. Where HLA class I and class II types were available, the types were taken from metadata supplied by the sample provider, not from assay-based typing.

Sequences MNHEY (CDR1) and SVGAGI (CDR2) are obtained from the germline V gene. Spanning cysteine to phenylalanine, the CDR3 consists of 12 amino acids. The sequence is cut down to CDR3 DNA, 36 bases in frame from base 1. The study at large found these results: Clinical and demographic metadata were provided uncurated, with the amount varying by source and participant.

Participants in the prospective study were aged about 18 to 95 years, lived in over 20 United States geographic areas, and enrolled through a virtual design. Cohort assignment in the prospective study relied on participant-reported clinical history from a screening survey and a study questionnaire. For ImmuneRACE Cohort 3, a participant was defined as recovered based on two consecutive negative NP/OP PCR tests, clearance by a healthcare professional, or resolution of symptoms. Each participant in the prospective study had whole blood, serum and a nasopharyngeal or oropharyngeal swab collected by mobile phlebotomists. Additional blood draws and questionnaires over an approximately 2-month period could optionally be provided by prospective study participants. Blood samples from the prospective study were shipped frozen or at room temperature prior to DNA extraction. TCRbeta CDR3 regions were amplified from genomic DNA using the immunoSEQ Assay, a bias-controlled multiplex PCR. The source study handled its data this way. Nucleated cell counts per sample were estimated from amplification of reference gene primers within the assay. Sequence reads were collapsed and filtered to measure the absolute abundance of every unique TCRbeta CDR3 rearrangement. For each sample, productive Simpson clonality was calculated as the square root of Simpson's diversity index over productive rearrangements. The table comes from immuneACCESS by way of TCRdb, which keeps in-frame sequences with V and J called. Part of the clones is missing from these tables; in studies checked, under half for an unresolved V gene and the rest for unknown reasons. For V, J and clone size, that table is used; D and trimming come from the DNA. A total of over 200,000 clones appear in this sample, 70% to 90% of them only once. The ten largest make up 9.5% to 14% of the sample.

The receptor comes from a man aged 30 to 39 who had recovered from COVID-19. Material: PBMCs or T cells enriched from blood (not recorded which). The rearrangement joined TRBV6-5 to TRBJ2-7; the D gene assignment is ambiguous. The bases read TGTGTTTCCAGAAGTAGGAGTTACGAGCAGTACTTC. It specifies CVSRSRSYEQYF.